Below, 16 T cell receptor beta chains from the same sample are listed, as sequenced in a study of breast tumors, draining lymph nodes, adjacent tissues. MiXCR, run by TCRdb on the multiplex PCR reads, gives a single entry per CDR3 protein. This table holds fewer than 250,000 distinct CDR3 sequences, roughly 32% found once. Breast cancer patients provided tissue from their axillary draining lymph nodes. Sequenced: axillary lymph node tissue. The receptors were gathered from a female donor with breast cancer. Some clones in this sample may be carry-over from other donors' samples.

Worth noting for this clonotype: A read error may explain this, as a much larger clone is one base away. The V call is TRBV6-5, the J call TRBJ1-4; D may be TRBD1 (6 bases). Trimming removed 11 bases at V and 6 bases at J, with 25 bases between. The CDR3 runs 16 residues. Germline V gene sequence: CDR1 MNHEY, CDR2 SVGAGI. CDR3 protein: CAGTRDGGGAYEKLFF. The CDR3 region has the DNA TGTGCCGGCACCCGAGATGGGGGGGGCGCGTATGAAAAACTGTTTTTT.

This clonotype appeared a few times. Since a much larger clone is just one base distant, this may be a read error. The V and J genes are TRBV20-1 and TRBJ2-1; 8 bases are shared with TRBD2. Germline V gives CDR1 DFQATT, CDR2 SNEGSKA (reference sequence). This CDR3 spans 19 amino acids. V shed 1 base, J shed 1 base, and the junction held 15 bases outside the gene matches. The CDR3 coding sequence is TGCAGTGCTAGAGCCCTCGAGACTAGCGCGACTTTGTCCTACAATGAGCAGTTCTTC. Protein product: CSARALETSATLSYNEQFF.

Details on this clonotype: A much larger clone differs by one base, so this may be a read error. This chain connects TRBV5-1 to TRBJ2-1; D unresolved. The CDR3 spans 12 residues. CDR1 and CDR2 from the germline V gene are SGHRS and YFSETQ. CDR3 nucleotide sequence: TGCGCCAGCAGCTTGGAGCCGTATGAGCACTTCTTC. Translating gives CASSLEPYEHFF. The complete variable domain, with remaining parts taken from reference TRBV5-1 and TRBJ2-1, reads KAGVTQTPRYLIKTRGQQVTLSCSPISGHRSVSWYQQTPGQGLQFLFEYFSETQRNKGNFPGRFSGRQFSNSRSEMNVSTLELGDSALYLCASSLEPYEHFFGPGTRLTVL.

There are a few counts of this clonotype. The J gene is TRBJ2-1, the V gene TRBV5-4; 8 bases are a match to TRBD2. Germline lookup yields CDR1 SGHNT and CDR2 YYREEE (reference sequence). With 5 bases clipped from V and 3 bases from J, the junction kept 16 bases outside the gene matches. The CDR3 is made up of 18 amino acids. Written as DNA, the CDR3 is TGTGCCAGCAGTTACCCCGGCACGGTGGCGGGGGGCTACAATGAGCAGTTCTTC. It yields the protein CASSYPGTVAGGYNEQFF. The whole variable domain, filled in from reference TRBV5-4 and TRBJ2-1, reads ETGVTQSPTHLIKTRGQQVTLRCSSQSGHNTVSWYQQALGQGPQFIFQYYREEENGRGNFPPRFSGLQFPNYSSELNVNALELDDSALYLCASSYPGTVAGGYNEQFFGPGTRLTVL.

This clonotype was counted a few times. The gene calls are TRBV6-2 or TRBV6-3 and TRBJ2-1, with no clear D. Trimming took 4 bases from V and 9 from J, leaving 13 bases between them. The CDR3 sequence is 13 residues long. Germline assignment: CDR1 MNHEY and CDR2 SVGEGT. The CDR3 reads CASSFLARTEQFF. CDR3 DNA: TGTGCCAGCAGTTTTTTAGCCAGGACTGAGCAGTTCTTC.

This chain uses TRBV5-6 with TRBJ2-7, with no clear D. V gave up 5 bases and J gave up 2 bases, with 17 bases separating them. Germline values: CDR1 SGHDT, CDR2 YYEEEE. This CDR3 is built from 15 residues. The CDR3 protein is CASSFQHPLAYEQYF. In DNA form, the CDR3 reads TGTGCCAGCAGTTTCCAGCACCCACTCGCCTACGAGCAGTACTTC.

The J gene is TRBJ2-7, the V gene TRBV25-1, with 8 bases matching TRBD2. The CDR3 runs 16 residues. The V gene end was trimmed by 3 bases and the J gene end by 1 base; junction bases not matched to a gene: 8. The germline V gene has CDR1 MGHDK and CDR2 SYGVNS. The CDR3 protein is CASSDLPAGVSYEQYF. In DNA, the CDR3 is TGTGCCAGCAGTGACCTGCCAGCGGGAGTGTCCTACGAGCAGTACTTC.

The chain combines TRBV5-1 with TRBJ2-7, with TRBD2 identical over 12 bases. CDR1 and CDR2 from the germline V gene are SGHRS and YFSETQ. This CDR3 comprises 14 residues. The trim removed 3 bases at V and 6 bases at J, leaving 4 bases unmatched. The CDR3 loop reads CASSYRLAGAEQYF. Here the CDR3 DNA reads TGCGCCAGCAGCTATCGACTAGCGGGAGCCGAGCAGTACTTC.

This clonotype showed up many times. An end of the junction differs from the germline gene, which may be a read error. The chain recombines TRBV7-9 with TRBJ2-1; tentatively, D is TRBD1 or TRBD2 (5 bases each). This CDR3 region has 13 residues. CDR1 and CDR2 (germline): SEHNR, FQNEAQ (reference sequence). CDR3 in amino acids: CASSSSHRDRTSF. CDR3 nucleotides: TGTGCCAGCAGCTCTAGCCACCGGGACCGGACGTCCTTC.

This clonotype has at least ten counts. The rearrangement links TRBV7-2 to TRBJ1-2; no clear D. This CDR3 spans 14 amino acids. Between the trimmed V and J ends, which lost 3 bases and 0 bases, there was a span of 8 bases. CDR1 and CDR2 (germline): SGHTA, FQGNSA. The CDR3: CASSLSGSNYGYTF. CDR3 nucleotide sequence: TGTGCCAGCAGCTTGAGTGGTTCTAACTATGGCTACACCTTC.

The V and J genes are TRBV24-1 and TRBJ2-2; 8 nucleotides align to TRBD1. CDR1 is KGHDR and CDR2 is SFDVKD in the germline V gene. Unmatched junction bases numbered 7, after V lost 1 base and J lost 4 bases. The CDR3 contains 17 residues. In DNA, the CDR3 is TGTGCCACCAGTGATTTTTCGTGGACAGGGCGCACCGGGGAGCTGTTTTTT. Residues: CATSDFSWTGRTGELFF.

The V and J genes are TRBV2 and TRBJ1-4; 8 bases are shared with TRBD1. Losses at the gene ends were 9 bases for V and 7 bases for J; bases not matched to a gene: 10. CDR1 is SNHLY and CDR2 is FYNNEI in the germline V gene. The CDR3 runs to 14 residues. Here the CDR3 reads CARSNRGKSEKLFF. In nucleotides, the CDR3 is TGTGCCAGATCGAACAGGGGGAAGAGTGAAAAACTGTTTTTT.

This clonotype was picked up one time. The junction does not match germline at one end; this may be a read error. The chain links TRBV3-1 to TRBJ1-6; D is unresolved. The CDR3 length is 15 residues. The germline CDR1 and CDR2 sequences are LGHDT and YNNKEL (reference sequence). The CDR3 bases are TGCGCCGGCAGCCAAGTCGGCCACTATAATTCACCCCTCCACTTT. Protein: CAGSQVGHYNSPLHF.

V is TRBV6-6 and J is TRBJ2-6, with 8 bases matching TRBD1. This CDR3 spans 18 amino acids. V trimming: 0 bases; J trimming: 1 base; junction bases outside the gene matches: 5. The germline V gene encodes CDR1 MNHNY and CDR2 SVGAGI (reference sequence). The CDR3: CASSYSPGTGSGANVLTF. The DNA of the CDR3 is TGTGCCAGCAGTTACTCCCCGGGGACAGGTTCTGGGGCCAACGTCCTGACTTTC.

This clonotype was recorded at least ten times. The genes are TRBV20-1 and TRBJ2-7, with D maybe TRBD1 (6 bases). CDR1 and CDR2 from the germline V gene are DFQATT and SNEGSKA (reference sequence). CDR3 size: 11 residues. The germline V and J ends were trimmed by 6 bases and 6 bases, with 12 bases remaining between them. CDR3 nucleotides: TGCAGTGCCCAGGACAGCCTCGAGCAGTACTTC. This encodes CSAQDSLEQYF.

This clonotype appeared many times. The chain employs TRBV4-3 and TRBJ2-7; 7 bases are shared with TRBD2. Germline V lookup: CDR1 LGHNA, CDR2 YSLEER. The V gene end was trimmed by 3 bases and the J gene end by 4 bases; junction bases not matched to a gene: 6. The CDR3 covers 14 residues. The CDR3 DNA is TGCGCCAGCAGCCATGTAGCGGGTCCTTACGAGCAGTACTTC. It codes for CASSHVAGPYEQYF.